A single sample gave rise to the 3 T cell receptor beta chains below, sequenced in a study of neoadjuvant anti-PD-1 for oral cavity cancer. Assay used: immunoSEQ multiplex PCR; TCRdb lists only in-frame clones, some missing. The sample has approximately 7,600 clones; around 50% are singletons. The material sequenced was tumor tissue, taken before nivolumab (anti-PD-1) treatment. Every receptor here comes from a person between 40 and 85 years old with oral cavity squamous cell carcinoma.

J is TRBJ1-1 and V is TRBV28; 7 nucleotides agree with TRBD1. Trimming cost V 3 bases and J 4 bases; bases outside gene matches: 5. This CDR3 region has 14 residues. Germline V gene data show CDR1 as MDHEN and CDR2 as SYDVKM. The CDR3 DNA reads as TGTGCCAGCAGTTTGGCAGGGGGTCGCACTGAAGCTTTCTTT. Its translation is CASSLAGGRTEAFF.

CDR3 DNA sequence: TGTGCCAGCACCGAAAGACAGGGGAGAGGCACTGAAGCTTTCTTT. Amino acids: CASTERQGRGTEAFF. The V gene is TRBV6-5, the J gene TRBJ1-1; 8 nucleotides line up with TRBD1. The trim removed 7 bases at V and 4 bases at J, leaving 11 bases unmatched. This CDR3 is built from 15 residues. The germline CDR1 and CDR2 sequences are MNHEY and SVGAGI.

The J gene is TRBJ2-3, the V gene TRBV7-2; TRBD1 aligns across 12 bases. J was trimmed by 4 bases and V by 5 bases; bases with no gene match: 4. The CDR3 extends over 15 amino acids. CDR1 is SGHTA and CDR2 is FQGNSA in the germline V gene. The CDR3 coding sequence is TGTGCCAGCAGCACAGGGACAGGGGGCGCAGATACGCAGTATTTT. Encoded protein: CASSTGTGGADTQYF.